Included here is one T cell receptor (beta chain) sequence, with context. What it binds is unknown. The sample is drawn from a study of CD4+ T cells in melanoma. Study-wide results and limits: Diverse differentiation states were reported for melanoma neoantigen-specific CD4+ T cells. CD8+ T cell, macrophage and B cell function reportedly correlated with neoantigen-specific CD4+ T cells.

Some clones are missing from TCRdb's copy, which holds only in-frame ones; the method was immunoSEQ multiplex PCR. The repertoire holds 20,000 to 25,000 clones, with over 70% as singletons. The germline CDR1 and CDR2 sequences are MNHEY and SVGAGI. With V trimmed by 2 bases and J by 2 bases, 4 bases remained unmatched. CDR3 length equals 15 residues. The sequenced material came from cells from a culture (not recorded whether cultured in vitro). V usage is TRBV6-5 and J usage is TRBJ1-1, with 8 bases matching TRBD1. The TCR comes from a human donor with melanoma. CDR3 in DNA: TGTGCCAGCAGTTACCAGGGGGCGGCAAACACTGAAGCTTTCTTT. Translation gives CASSYQGAANTEAFF.